The clone carrying this T cell receptor beta chain has just one count. These data come from a study of blood T cell repertoires in COVID-19. Study background: COVID-19 samples, acute and convalescent, were from the United States, Italy and Spain. PBMCs, B-cell-depleted T cells, or T cells provided the cDNA or gDNA that made up the material.

Between the trimmed V and J ends, which lost 2 bases and 10 bases, there was a span of 15 bases. CDR1 and CDR2 from the germline V gene are MNHEY and SMNVEV (reference sequence). CDR3 length: 15 amino acids. Original processing notes: Amplification of reference gene primers was used by the study to estimate nucleated cell counts. Sequenced by immunoSEQ multiplex PCR; TCRdb stores in-frame clones only, minus some. The DNA gave D and trimming, while V, J and clone size come from that table. The sample records 120,000 to 150,000 clones, 80% being singletons. The specimen sequenced was peripheral blood. The rearrangement uses TRBV27 and TRBJ1-6; D not certain. This receptor was identified in a man between 60 and 75 years old with active or convalescent COVID-19. CDR3 protein: CASSLRDGYGSPLHF. CDR3 coding DNA: TGTGCCAGCAGTTTACGAGACGGGTATGGGTCACCCCTCCACTTT.